Below, 28 T cell receptor beta chains from the same sample are listed, as sequenced in a study of cytomegalovirus exposure and HLA in healthy donors. The PCR made use of 60 Vbeta and 13 Jbeta primers. Clones were read by immunoSEQ multiplex PCR, and TCRdb kept only the in-frame ones, dropping some. The sample shows around 140,000 clones, 75% to 80% of them seen only once. Sequenced: PBMCs. These receptors all come from a woman between 18 and 29 years old in good health and CMV-seropositive.

The chain couples TRBV4-1 to TRBJ1-4; 9 nucleotides align to TRBD1. Germline V gene data show CDR1 as MGHRA and CDR2 as YSYEKL. V lost 1 base and J lost 8; bases outside the gene matches: 11. The CDR3 extends over 17 amino acids. CDR3 region: CASSQAPLPGQGEKLFF. Written as DNA, the CDR3 is TGCGCCAGCAGCCAAGCCCCTCTACCGGGACAGGGCGAAAAACTGTTTTTT.

The genes are TRBV10-1 and TRBJ2-1; tentatively, D is TRBD2 (6 bases). The CDR3 is 16 residues long. The V gene's germline CDR1 is WNHNN and CDR2 SYGVQD (reference sequence). With 3 bases removed from V and 0 bases from J, the gap between germline ends came to 12 bases. The CDR3 DNA sequence: TGCGCCAGCAGTGATGCCGGGACTGGCTCCTACAATGAGCAGTTCTTC. Its translation is CASSDAGTGSYNEQFF.

This chain uses TRBV27 with TRBJ2-2, with D uncertain. Per the germline V gene, CDR1 is MNHEY and CDR2 is SMNVEV (reference sequence). Trimming took off 6 bases at V and 6 bases at J, with 14 bases between the two ends. The CDR3 consists of 14 residues. CDR3 sequence reads: CASRDSGGSGELFF. DNA of the CDR3: TGTGCCAGCAGAGACTCCGGTGGGTCCGGGGAGCTGTTTTTT.

The J gene is TRBJ2-4, the V gene TRBV4-3; D is perhaps TRBD2 (5 bases). Deletions cut 1 base from V and 6 bases from J, with 13 bases between. The CDR3 contains 15 residues. CDR1 LGHNA and CDR2 YSLEER come from the germline V gene. CDR3 loop: CASSQGGDAGNIQYF. The CDR3 DNA sequence: TGCGCCAGCAGCCAAGGTGGGGATGCGGGAAACATTCAGTACTTC.

V is TRBV6-6 and J is TRBJ2-5, with 8 bases matching TRBD2. Germline lookup yields CDR1 MNHNY and CDR2 SVGAGI (reference sequence). The junction had 6 bases not matched to a gene; V was cut back by 4 bases and J by 2 bases. The CDR3 extends over 15 amino acids. CDR3 protein: CASSSRGTRQETQYF. CDR3 DNA sequence: TGTGCCAGCAGTTCAAGAGGGACTAGACAAGAGACCCAGTACTTC.

The CDR3 coding sequence is TGTGCCAGCAGTCTGGGACAGGGGTCCCCCGGGGAGCTGTTTTTT. Its protein is CASSLGQGSPGELFF. The gene calls are TRBV6-1 and TRBJ2-2; 10 bases map to TRBD1. This CDR3 region has 15 residues. Per germline, CDR1 MNHNS and CDR2 SASEGT. V was clipped by 5 bases and J by 6 bases; unmatched bases: 6.

This clone was seen only a few times. The chain joins TRBV5-6 to TRBJ1-1, with a tentative D call TRBD1 (6 bases). There are 13 residues in the CDR3. Germline-derived CDR1 and CDR2 are SGHDT and YYEEEE. V was trimmed by 2 bases and J by 2 bases, leaving 7 bases between them. The CDR3 spells CASSFGGNTEAFF. The CDR3 nucleotides read TGTGCCAGCAGCTTTGGGGGCAACACTGAAGCTTTCTTT.

The gene calls are TRBV19 and TRBJ1-5; TRBD1 aligns across 8 bases. CDR1 LNHDA and CDR2 SQIVND come from the germline V gene (reference sequence). J gave up 0 bases and V 5 bases, and 6 bases lay outside the gene matches. This CDR3 spans 16 amino acids. The CDR3 sequence is CASSQMGQVSNQPQHF. In DNA, the CDR3 is TGTGCCAGTAGTCAAATGGGACAGGTTAGCAATCAGCCCCAGCATTTT.

The chain is built from TRBV29-1 and TRBJ2-7; D remains ambiguous. The V gene lost 8 bases and the J gene lost 2 bases, with 10 bases spanning the gap. This CDR3 is built from 11 residues. From germline, CDR1 is SQVTM and CDR2 ANQGSEA. CDR3 residues: CSKKPAYEQYF. Here the CDR3 DNA reads TGCAGCAAGAAGCCGGCCTACGAGCAGTACTTC.

The V gene is TRBV21-1, the J gene TRBJ2-1; the DNA was not used to check the table's D call, TRBD1. TRBV21-1 is a pseudogene locus. The CDR3 is 20 amino acids. CDR3 nucleotide sequence: TGTGCCAGCAGTCATATAGGGACAGGGGAACTTCCACATATGTACAATGAGCAGTTCTTC. Encoded protein: CASSHIGTGELPHMYNEQFF.

J is TRBJ2-1 and V is TRBV30, with 9 bases fitting TRBD2. J gave up 9 bases and V 0 bases, and 6 bases lay outside the gene matches. CDR1 and CDR2 (germline): GTSNPN, SVGIG (reference sequence). There are 14 residues in the CDR3. The CDR3 region has the DNA TGTGCCTGGAGTGTGGCGGGGGGGCGTTTTGAGCAGTTCTTC. Amino acid sequence: CAWSVAGGRFEQFF.

This clone was found once. The chain is built from TRBV7-2 and TRBJ1-5; 9 nucleotides agree with TRBD1. The CDR3 is made up of 15 amino acids. Germline V gene sequence: CDR1 SGHTA, CDR2 FQGNSA. The V and J ends lost 5 bases and 3 bases, in that order; junction bases with no gene match: 5. CDR3 nucleotide sequence: TGTGCCAGCAGCCGGGACAGGGTCCCCAATCAGCCCCAGCATTTT. Its protein product is CASSRDRVPNQPQHF.

The chain has TRBV4-1 and TRBJ2-7; 9 nucleotides align to TRBD1. Germline V CDR1 and CDR2: MGHRA, YSYEKL. V trimming: 2 bases; J trimming: 2 bases; junction bases outside the gene matches: 4. This CDR3 contains 15 residues. Here the CDR3 DNA reads TGCGCCAGCAGCCAACCCAGGACAGGGGCCTACGAGCAGTACTTC. Protein: CASSQPRTGAYEQYF.

V gene TRBV7-9 combines with J gene TRBJ1-4; no firm D call. The CDR3 has 15 amino acids. Trimming shortened V by 5 bases and J by 0 bases, and 10 bases separated the two germline ends. CDR1 SEHNR and CDR2 FQNEAQ come from the germline V gene (reference sequence). The CDR3 sequence is CASSLPSATNEKLFF. CDR3 coding DNA: TGTGCCAGCAGCCTCCCGTCTGCAACTAATGAAAAACTGTTTTTT.

The chain has TRBV19 and TRBJ1-1; 9 nucleotides agree with TRBD1. The CDR3 contains 16 residues. V lost 10 bases, J lost 2 bases, and 14 bases stayed unmatched. CDR1 LNHDA and CDR2 SQIVND come from the germline V gene (reference sequence). The CDR3 reads CAIKKQGARGNTEAFF. The CDR3 DNA is TGTGCCATCAAAAAACAGGGGGCGCGTGGAAACACTGAAGCTTTCTTT.

The chain couples TRBV14 to TRBJ2-2; TRBD2 aligns across 9 bases. V gave up 1 base and J gave up 5 bases; unmatched junction bases: 14. CDR1 SGHDN and CDR2 FVKESK come from the germline V gene. CDR3 length: 19 amino acids. Written as DNA, the CDR3 is TGTGCCAGCAGCCAAGCTCTAGCGGGGAATCTCCCTTGGACCGGGGAGCTGTTTTTT. As protein: CASSQALAGNLPWTGELFF.

The chain employs TRBV2 and TRBJ2-5; maybe TRBD1 (5 bases). V was pared by 0 bases and J by 5 bases, with 16 bases between. The germline V gene has CDR1 SNHLY and CDR2 FYNNEI. CDR3 length: 16 residues. The CDR3 coding sequence is TGTGCCAGCAGTGAAGCCAAGGGGCTAGTGGGTGAGACCCAGTACTTC. Translation gives CASSEAKGLVGETQYF.

J is TRBJ2-7 and V is TRBV27; D gene ambiguous. The germline V gene has CDR1 MNHEY and CDR2 SMNVEV (reference sequence). The CDR3 loop spans 17 amino acids. Trimming shortened V by 0 bases and J by 3 bases, and 18 bases separated the two germline ends. CDR3 bases: TGTGCCAGCAGTTTATCCAACGTGCAGGTCTCACACTACGAGCAGTACTTC. Amino acid sequence: CASSLSNVQVSHYEQYF.

The chain recombines TRBV6-6 with TRBJ2-5; perhaps TRBD1 as D (6 bases). Trimming took 7 bases from V and 5 from J, leaving 14 bases between them. Germline CDR1 reads MNHNY; CDR2 reads SVGAGI (reference sequence). The CDR3 length is 13 residues. Here the CDR3 DNA reads TGTGCCAGCAAGGCAGGGGCGTTGGAGACCCAGTACTTC. It is translated as CASKAGALETQYF.

V gene TRBV6-4 combines with J gene TRBJ1-2; D may be TRBD1 (5 bases). The germline V and J ends were trimmed by 4 bases and 3 bases, with 12 bases remaining between them. CDR1 MRHNA and CDR2 SNTAGT come from the germline V gene. The CDR3 extends over 14 amino acids. CDR3 coding DNA: TGTGCCAGCAGTGTTTCAGGGTTCGACTATGGCTACACCTTC. As protein: CASSVSGFDYGYTF.

The J gene is TRBJ1-3, the V gene TRBV4-1; 7 bases fit TRBD1. This CDR3 spans 16 amino acids. Losses at the gene ends were 3 bases for V and 0 bases for J; bases not matched to a gene: 5. CDR1 and CDR2 from the germline V gene are MGHRA and YSYEKL. Here the CDR3 DNA reads TGCGCCAGCAGCCAGTTCCGGGACAGCTCTGGAAACACCATATATTTT. This codes for CASSQFRDSSGNTIYF.

V is TRBV4-1 and J is TRBJ2-2; 9 bases align to TRBD1. The junction had 1 base not matched to a gene; V was cut back by 1 base and J by 4 bases. The CDR3 has 15 residues. Germline-derived CDR1 and CDR2 are MGHRA and YSYEKL. This CDR3 is CASSQADRGTGELFF. The CDR3, as DNA: TGCGCCAGCAGCCAAGCGGACAGGGGCACCGGGGAGCTGTTTTTT.

This clone was observed a handful of times. The chain joins TRBV2 to TRBJ1-4; D not resolved. This CDR3 has 13 amino acids. Germline V gives CDR1 SNHLY, CDR2 FYNNEI. Trimming took off 3 bases at V and 4 bases at J, with 6 bases between the two ends. The CDR3 bases are TGTGCCAGCAGTGACGAGGTTAATGAAAAACTGTTTTTT. Protein: CASSDEVNEKLFF.

The chain has TRBV6-6 and TRBJ2-7; 8 bases are a match to TRBD2. V lost 0 bases to trimming and J lost 0 bases; unmatched junction nucleotides: 4. CDR3 size: 16 residues. Germline CDR1 and CDR2: MNHNY and SVGAGI (reference sequence). CDR3 coding DNA: TGTGCCAGCAGTTACTCGGGCGGGGGGAGCTCCTACGAGCAGTACTTC. Translated: CASSYSGGGSSYEQYF.

The chain is built from TRBV7-9 and TRBJ2-3, with 10 bases lining up with TRBD2. In germline, CDR1 is SEHNR, CDR2 FQNEAQ (reference sequence). This CDR3 is built from 15 residues. With 3 bases clipped from V and 3 bases from J, the junction kept 3 bases outside the gene matches. The CDR3 reads CASSFSGGITDTQYF. The CDR3 bases are TGTGCCAGCAGCTTTAGCGGGGGGATAACAGATACGCAGTATTTT.

The rearrangement uses TRBV4-1 and TRBJ2-5; TRBD2 might be the D (5 bases). CDR3 length: 14 amino acids. V was cut by 4 bases and J by 2 bases, with 11 bases left in between. Germline V CDR1 and CDR2: MGHRA, YSYEKL. The DNA for the CDR3 is TGCGCCAGCAGCCCCCGGACTGTACAAGAGACCCAGTACTTC. It yields the protein CASSPRTVQETQYF.

The chain couples TRBV15 to TRBJ1-1; maybe TRBD1 (6 bases). The CDR3 is 15 residues long. Trimming cost V 1 base and J 7 bases, with 16 bases left between them. Per germline, CDR1 LNHNV and CDR2 YYDKDF (reference sequence). The CDR3 reads CATSRATGRWIEAFF. The CDR3 DNA reads as TGTGCCACCAGCAGAGCAACAGGGCGGTGGATTGAAGCTTTCTTT.

This sequence joins TRBV6-5 and TRBJ1-2; D is possibly TRBD1 (6 bases). Germline loops: CDR1 MNHEY, CDR2 SVGAGI. The V and J ends lost 5 bases and 1 base respectively, with 8 bases between them. The CDR3 loop spans 13 amino acids. CDR3 amino acids: CASSPGDNYGYTF. In DNA, the CDR3 is TGTGCCAGCAGTCCAGGGGATAACTATGGCTACACCTTC.